This entry is about one T cell receptor beta chain. The source of the sample is a study of blood T cell repertoires in COVID-19. Study information: T cells, B-cell-depleted T cells, or PBMCs supplied cDNA or gDNA.

The V gene's germline CDR1 is SGHTA and CDR2 FQGNSA. The V end was cut by 4 bases, the J end by 8 bases, with 27 bases between. This CDR3 region has 18 residues. Under the authors' procedure: Reference gene primer amplification in the assay estimated nucleated cell counts. Clones were read by immunoSEQ multiplex PCR, and TCRdb kept only the in-frame ones, dropping some. V and J calls and clone size follow that table, whereas D and trimming were derived from the DNA. The table lists under 90,000 clones, around nine tenths of them singletons. The clonotype originates from a man aged 40-50 years with COVID-19, enrolled during active disease. The chain recombines TRBV7-2 with TRBJ2-1; D might be TRBD2 (6 bases). Sequencing used peripheral blood. For the CDR3, the DNA is TGTGCCAGCAGCTCCCCCTACCGTAGCGGTGAGTTCCGCGATGAGCAGTTCTTC. Protein product: CASSSPYRSGEFRDEQFF.